Listed here are 10 T cell receptor beta chains from one sample, sequenced in a study of cytomegalovirus exposure and HLA in healthy donors. The study ran its PCR with 60 Vbeta and 13 Jbeta primers. TCRdb's copy holds only in-frame clones and misses some; the assay was immunoSEQ multiplex PCR. The sample contains roughly 150,000 clones, 80% of which appear only once. Sample: PBMCs. These receptors were collected from a man aged 30 to 45 in good health and CMV-seronegative.

J is TRBJ2-1 and V is TRBV28, with D hard to call. The CDR3 sequence is 16 residues long. The germline V gene encodes CDR1 MDHEN and CDR2 SYDVKM. V was shortened by 7 bases and J by 4 bases, with 20 bases between the two germline ends. CDR3 residues: CASIALLGSPYNEQFF. The CDR3 nucleotides are TGTGCCAGCATCGCCCTCCTGGGCTCCCCGTACAATGAGCAGTTCTTC. Variable domain in full (rest from reference TRBV28 and TRBJ2-1): DVKVTQSSRYLVKRTGEKVFLECVQDMDHENMFWYRQDPGLGLRLIYFSYDVKMKEKGDIPEGYSVSREKKERFSLILESASTNQTSMYLCASIALLGSPYNEQFFGPGTRLTVL.

The V and J genes are TRBV25-1 and TRBJ1-4; perhaps TRBD1 as D (5 bases). The ends were cut back, 3 bases at V and 5 bases at J, with 10 bases in the middle. Germline loops: CDR1 MGHDK, CDR2 SYGVNS. This CDR3 spans 14 amino acids. The DNA for the CDR3 is TGTGCCAGCAGTGAGGATAACAGGAATGAAAAACTGTTTTTT. Translating gives CASSEDNRNEKLFF.

This clone appeared a few times. J is TRBJ2-7 and V is TRBV6-6; D might be TRBD1 (5 bases). The CDR3 contains 12 residues. Trimming shortened V by 7 bases and J by 4 bases, and 11 bases separated the two germline ends. Germline V gene lookup returns CDR1 MNHNY and CDR2 SVGAGI (reference sequence). CDR3 DNA sequence: TGTGCCAGCACCCAGGGTCCATACGAGCAGTACTTC. This codes for CASTQGPYEQYF.

The V and J genes are TRBV6-5 and TRBJ2-6; the D gene is possibly TRBD1 (6 bases). CDR3 length: 16 residues. V gave up 4 bases and J gave up 3 bases, with 13 bases separating them. Germline CDR1 is MNHEY and CDR2 is SVGAGI. The CDR3: CASSLTGSGGANVLTF. The CDR3, as DNA: TGTGCCAGCAGTTTAACAGGGTCGGGTGGGGCCAACGTCCTGACTTTC.

This clone was counted between two and nine times. The chain joins TRBV10-1 to TRBJ2-7; D may be TRBD1 (6 bases). Germline CDR1 reads WNHNN; CDR2 reads SYGVQD (reference sequence). CDR3 length: 14 residues. With 2 bases removed from V and 1 base from J, the gap between germline ends came to 9 bases. CDR3 sequence (DNA): TGCGCCAGCAGTGAGACAGGGTTTTCCTACGAGCAGTACTTC. It specifies CASSETGFSYEQYF.

The gene calls are TRBV19 and TRBJ2-2, with D perhaps matching TRBD2 (5 bases). The CDR3 extends over 13 amino acids. Germline CDR1 LNHDA, CDR2 SQIVND (reference sequence). Trimming shortened V by 3 bases and J by 5 bases, and 7 bases separated the two germline ends. CDR3 sequence reads: CASSIGETGELFF. The CDR3 bases are TGTGCCAGTAGTATCGGGGAAACCGGGGAGCTGTTTTTT.

This clone was counted a few times. The rearrangement joins TRBV28 to TRBJ1-1; 12 bases match TRBD1. In germline, CDR1 is MDHEN, CDR2 SYDVKM. This CDR3 has 16 residues. V shed 9 bases, J shed 6 bases, and the junction held 14 bases outside the gene matches. CDR3 protein: CASTVSPGTGGPEAFF. The CDR3 DNA reads as TGTGCCAGTACAGTTTCCCCTGGGACAGGGGGCCCTGAAGCTTTCTTT. Full variable domain (missing parts from reference TRBV28 and TRBJ1-1): DVKVTQSSRYLVKRTGEKVFLECVQDMDHENMFWYRQDPGLGLRLIYFSYDVKMKEKGDIPEGYSVSREKKERFSLILESASTNQTSMYLCASTVSPGTGGPEAFFGQGTRLTVV.

The genes are TRBV6-5 and TRBJ2-5, with D maybe TRBD2 (5 bases). The CDR3 length is 14 residues. V was shortened by 1 base and J by 11 bases, with 17 bases between the two germline ends. Looked up from germline, CDR1 is MNHEY and CDR2 is SVGAGI. The CDR3 is CASSYLASPWEQYF. CDR3 nucleotide sequence: TGTGCCAGCAGTTACTTGGCATCCCCCTGGGAGCAGTACTTC.

The chain combines TRBV29-1 with TRBJ2-7, with TRBD1 matching 8 bases. There are 14 residues in the CDR3. J lost 1 base, V lost 4 bases, and 6 bases had no gene match. CDR1 and CDR2 from the germline V gene are SQVTM and ANQGSEA. CDR3 DNA sequence: TGCAGCGTTGGAGGACAGGGCGGATCCTACGAGCAGTACTTC. Protein product: CSVGGQGGSYEQYF.

This chain connects TRBV27 to TRBJ2-7, with D perhaps TRBD1 (6 bases). Germline CDR1 MNHEY, CDR2 SMNVEV (reference sequence). V gave up 8 bases and J gave up 3 bases, with 17 bases separating them. The CDR3 runs 14 residues. Here the CDR3 reads CASGRTEIDYEQYF. In DNA form, the CDR3 reads TGTGCCAGCGGCAGGACAGAGATAGACTACGAGCAGTACTTC.